This T cell receptor beta chain was documented in a study of siplizumab effects on memory and regulatory T cells. Study-level findings and limits: Siplizumab conditions gave an average of approximately 70% Treg-derived mappable alloreactive CD4+ clones, versus 26.9% for controls.

In regard to this clone: As yet, its antigen is unknown.

Profiled with immunoSEQ multiplex PCR; TCRdb holds only in-frame clones, not every one. The sample lists tens of thousands of clones; over 85% were seen once. The CDR3 length is 14 residues. The germline V gene has CDR1 MNHEY and CDR2 SVGAGI. The J segment lost 6 bases and the V segment lost 3 bases, leaving 3 bases of the junction unmatched. The sequence came from a human donor in good health. V usage is TRBV6-5 and J usage is TRBJ1-1; 11 positions agree with TRBD1. The sample comprised CD8+ T cells sorted from blood. The CDR3 protein is CASSYSDRGPEAFF. The CDR3 bases are TGTGCCAGCAGTTATTCGGACAGGGGGCCTGAAGCTTTCTTT.